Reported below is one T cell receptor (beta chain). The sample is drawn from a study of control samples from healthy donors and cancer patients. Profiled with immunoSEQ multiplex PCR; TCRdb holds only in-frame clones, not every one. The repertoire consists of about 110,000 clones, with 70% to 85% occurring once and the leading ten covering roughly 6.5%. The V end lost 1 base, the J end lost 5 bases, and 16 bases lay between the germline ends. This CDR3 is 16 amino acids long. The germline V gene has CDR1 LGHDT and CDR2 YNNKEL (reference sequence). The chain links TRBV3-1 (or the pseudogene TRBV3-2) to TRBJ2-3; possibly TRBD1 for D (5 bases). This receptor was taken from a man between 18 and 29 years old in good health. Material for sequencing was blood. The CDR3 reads CASSQGSAGLRDTQYF. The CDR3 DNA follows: TGTGCCAGCAGCCAAGGATCTGCAGGGTTGAGAGATACGCAGTATTTT.